Listed here are 25 T cell receptor beta chains from one sample, sequenced in a study of blood T cell repertoires in COVID-19. Some clones are missing from TCRdb's copy, which holds only in-frame ones; the method was immunoSEQ multiplex PCR. The sample gives 120,000 or so clones, about 80% of which show up once; 16% is in the top ten. Sequencing was carried out using peripheral blood. The receptor set was obtained from a woman aged 45-60 years with acute or convalescent COVID-19.

The V gene is TRBV7-8, the J gene TRBJ1-2; maybe TRBD1 (5 bases). V gave up 5 bases and J gave up 0 bases, with 7 bases separating them. The V gene's germline CDR1 is SGHVS and CDR2 FQNEAQ. The CDR3 totals 13 residues. The CDR3 nucleotides read TGTGCCAGCAGCCAGACAGCTAACTATGGCTACACCTTC. Translation: CASSQTANYGYTF.

This chain connects TRBV29-1 to TRBJ1-1, with D tentatively TRBD1 (5 bases). Trimming stripped 4 bases from V and 0 bases from J, with 12 bases between. The germline V gene encodes CDR1 SQVTM and CDR2 ANQGSEA. The CDR3 is made up of 14 amino acids. The CDR3: CSVAQGFMNTEAFF. The CDR3 DNA is TGCAGCGTTGCCCAGGGCTTCATGAACACTGAAGCTTTCTTT.

V and J are TRBV20-1 and TRBJ1-2; D gene unclear. Deletions cut 3 bases from V and 4 bases from J, with 15 bases between. The CDR3 is 14 residues long. Germline CDR1 reads DFQATT; CDR2 reads SNEGSKA (reference sequence). CDR3 nucleotides: TGCAGTGCTAGTTCGCAGGAGGGCGGCTATGGCTACACCTTC. Translated, it gives CSASSQEGGYGYTF.

This CDR3 is CSAGGTGWNTEAFF. CDR3 DNA sequence: TGCAGTGCTGGTGGGACAGGCTGGAACACTGAAGCTTTCTTT. The rearrangement links TRBV20-1 to TRBJ1-1, with 8 positions matching TRBD1. The ends lost 5 bases at V and 1 base at J; junction bases unmatched: 6. This CDR3 contains 14 residues. CDR1 is DFQATT, CDR2 SNEGSKA, per germline (reference sequence).

The chain is built from TRBV12-3 or TRBV12-4 and TRBJ1-4; D not resolved. Deletions cut 6 bases from V and 5 bases from J, with 7 bases between. The CDR3 loop spans 12 amino acids. CDR3 sequence (DNA): TGTGCCAGCAGAGGACTGAATGAAAAACTGTTTTTT. It specifies CASRGLNEKLFF.

The gene calls are TRBV5-1 and TRBJ2-2, with TRBD1 matching 7 bases. Germline V lookup: CDR1 SGHRS, CDR2 YFSETQ. With 1 base clipped from V and 7 bases from J, the junction kept 7 bases outside the gene matches. The CDR3 is 15 residues long. CDR3 protein: CASSLIQGEGGELFF. The DNA for the CDR3 is TGCGCCAGCAGCTTGATTCAGGGGGAAGGCGGGGAGCTGTTTTTT.

The rearrangement links TRBV5-4 to TRBJ1-1; 7 nucleotides agree with TRBD1. Germline assignment: CDR1 SGHNT and CDR2 YYREEE (reference sequence). V dropped 2 bases and J dropped 5; count of bases not matched to a gene: 6. This CDR3 is built from 14 residues. As DNA, the CDR3 is TGTGCCAGCAGCTTCGACAGGGCCAGGACTGAAGCTTTCTTT. Its translation is CASSFDRARTEAFF.

A word on this clone: Its ends do not fully match the called genes, so a read error is possible. The chain has TRBV2 and TRBJ1-6, with a weak D call TRBD1 (5 bases). This CDR3 is 14 amino acids long. Germline values: CDR1 SNHLY, CDR2 FYNNEI. In DNA form, the CDR3 reads TGTGCCAGCAGGGAAGGACACGATAATTCACCCCTCCACTTT. This sequence encodes CASREGHDNSPLHF.

The V call is TRBV18, the J call TRBJ2-1; 8 positions match TRBD1. With V trimmed by 4 bases and J by 4 bases, 6 bases remained unmatched. This CDR3 contains 15 residues. CDR1 is KGHSH and CDR2 is LQKENI in the germline V gene. CDR3 loop: CASSLQGQGYNEQFF. CDR3 DNA: TGTGCCAGCTCACTACAAGGACAGGGATACAATGAGCAGTTCTTC.

This clone was seen a single time. V and J are TRBV30 and TRBJ1-6, with TRBD1 matching over 8 bases. Germline CDR1 reads GTSNPN; CDR2 reads SVGIG (reference sequence). V lost 3 bases, J lost 2 bases, and 3 bases stayed unmatched. The CDR3 is 15 amino acids. CDR3 nucleotides: TGTGCCTGGAGGGAACAGGGGGCCTATAATTCACCCCTCCACTTT. It specifies CAWREQGAYNSPLHF.

This clone occurred once. The chain uses TRBV3-1 (or the pseudogene TRBV3-2) and TRBJ2-3, with TRBD2 matching 7 bases. Germline lookup yields CDR1 LGHDT and CDR2 YNNKEL (reference sequence). This CDR3 has 16 residues. The V gene end was trimmed by 4 bases and the J gene end by 0 bases; junction bases not matched to a gene: 7. CDR3 sequence reads: CASSPTGTTSTDTQYF. CDR3 in DNA: TGTGCCAGCAGCCCGACCGGGACTACCAGCACAGATACGCAGTATTTT.

The chain employs TRBV6-5 and TRBJ1-3, with D unresolved. This CDR3 region has 13 residues. The germline CDR1 and CDR2 sequences are MNHEY and SVGAGI. V lost 6 bases, J lost 7 bases, and 13 bases lay in between. DNA of the CDR3: TGTGCCAGCAGCCGTACATCGGGGAACACCATATATTTT. This encodes CASSRTSGNTIYF.

The J gene is TRBJ2-3, the V gene TRBV28; no clear D. Germline V gene data show CDR1 as MDHEN and CDR2 as SYDVKM. Trimming took 5 bases from V and 7 from J, leaving 13 bases between them. This CDR3 region has 13 residues. The CDR3 DNA follows: TGTGCCAGCAGTCCCCCGGCAGGTTATACGCAGTATTTT. Its protein product is CASSPPAGYTQYF.

This clone was detected only a few times. The chain recombines TRBV10-1 with TRBJ1-3; no reliable D call. The CDR3 runs 16 residues. The germline V gene encodes CDR1 WNHNN and CDR2 SYGVQD (reference sequence). V was pared by 0 bases and J by 0 bases, with 9 bases between. The CDR3 DNA sequence: TGCGCCAGCAGTGAGTCTTCCCTCTTCTCTGGAAACACCATATATTTT. Translating it yields CASSESSLFSGNTIYF.

This chain links TRBV29-1 with TRBJ2-1; a possible D gene is TRBD2 (6 bases). The V end was cut by 3 bases, the J end by 10 bases, with 31 bases between. Germline assignment: CDR1 SQVTM and CDR2 ANQGSEA. The CDR3 contains 18 residues. The CDR3 nucleotides read TGCAGCGTTGAGCCGTATCGGATCGGGACTGCCGGTAAAGGGGAGCAGTTCTTC. It is translated as CSVEPYRIGTAGKGEQFF.

This clone was found once. The chain links TRBV15 to TRBJ1-1; D call uncertain. The CDR3 is 15 residues long. With 1 base removed from V and 1 base from J, the gap between germline ends came to 10 bases. The germline V gene encodes CDR1 LNHNV and CDR2 YYDKDF (reference sequence). CDR3 amino acids: CATSRGKAGNTEAFF. The DNA for the CDR3 is TGTGCCACCAGCAGAGGGAAGGCGGGGAACACTGAAGCTTTCTTT. Complete variable domain (other parts from reference TRBV15 and TRBJ1-1): DAMVIQNPRYQVTQFGKPVTLSCSQTLNHNVMYWYQQKSSQAPKLLFHYYDKDFNNEADTPDNFQSRRPNTSFCFLDIRSPGLGDTAMYLCATSRGKAGNTEAFFGQGTRLTVV.

The J gene is TRBJ1-1, the V gene TRBV19; 10 nucleotides match TRBD1. V trimming: 6 bases; J trimming: 10 bases; junction bases outside the gene matches: 14. CDR3 length: 15 residues. Per the germline V gene, CDR1 is LNHDA and CDR2 is SQIVND (reference sequence). CDR3: CASRSPGQGTYRAFF. The CDR3 nucleotides are TGTGCCAGTAGGTCACCGGGACAGGGGACCTATAGAGCTTTCTTT.

V is TRBV18 and J is TRBJ1-6; TRBD1 is a possible D gene (5 bases). Germline CDR1 reads KGHSH; CDR2 reads LQKENI. The CDR3 runs 17 residues. V gave up 1 base and J gave up 2 bases, with 12 bases separating them. The CDR3 protein is CASSPRSGKAYNSPLHF. CDR3 DNA sequence: TGTGCCAGCTCACCACGATCAGGGAAAGCCTATAATTCACCCCTCCACTTT.

The J gene is TRBJ2-1, the V gene TRBV5-6, with a weak D call TRBD2 (6 bases). Germline loops: CDR1 SGHDT, CDR2 YYEEEE. The CDR3 length is 13 residues. V was trimmed by 3 bases and J by 4 bases, leaving 8 bases between them. CDR3 protein: CASSWGRYNEQFF. Written as DNA, the CDR3 is TGTGCCAGCAGCTGGGGGAGGTACAATGAGCAGTTCTTC.

The chain combines TRBV30 with TRBJ1-2, with D unclear. The CDR3 is 13 residues long. V lost 6 bases and J lost 5, with 16 bases in between. The V gene's germline CDR1 is GTSNPN and CDR2 SVGIG (reference sequence). The DNA for the CDR3 is TGTGCCTGCCTGGGGAGCGGACGATATGGCTACACCTTC. Amino acid sequence: CACLGSGRYGYTF.

V usage is TRBV7-9 and J usage is TRBJ2-1; D is perhaps TRBD1 (5 bases). Trimming cost V 8 bases and J 0 bases, with 11 bases left between them. The CDR3 is 14 amino acids. CDR1 and CDR2 from the germline V gene are SEHNR and FQNEAQ (reference sequence). The CDR3, as DNA: TGTGCCAGCCAGCAGGGAACCTCCTACAATGAGCAGTTCTTC. Its protein product is CASQQGTSYNEQFF.

The rearrangement uses TRBV7-9 and TRBJ1-1, with 8 bases matching TRBD1. This CDR3 contains 16 residues. CDR1 and CDR2 from the germline V gene are SEHNR and FQNEAQ (reference sequence). After removal of 1 base from V and 0 bases from J, the junction contained 4 bases not matched to a gene. CDR3 protein: CASSLGQTGVNTEAFF. In nucleotides, the CDR3 is TGTGCCAGCAGCTTAGGACAGACAGGGGTGAACACTGAAGCTTTCTTT.

V is TRBV6-5 and J is TRBJ2-1, with 8 bases lining up with TRBD2. The V gene's germline CDR1 is MNHEY and CDR2 SVGAGI. The ends lost 2 bases at V and 9 bases at J; junction bases unmatched: 3. The CDR3 spans 13 residues. The CDR3 DNA is TGTGCCAGCAGTTACGCGGGGGGCCTTGAGCAGTTCTTC. Its protein is CASSYAGGLEQFF.

The chain uses TRBV2 and TRBJ1-2; 7 bases match TRBD1. The CDR3 loop spans 14 amino acids. V dropped 8 bases and J dropped 4; count of bases not matched to a gene: 10. Germline V CDR1 and CDR2: SNHLY, FYNNEI. The CDR3 reads CASRKTGQGYGYTF. The CDR3, as DNA: TGTGCCAGCCGAAAGACAGGGCAAGGCTATGGCTACACCTTC. Together with reference TRBV2 and TRBJ1-2, the CDR3 gives the full variable domain: EPEVTQTPSHQVTQMGQEVILRCVPISNHLYFYWYRQILGQKVEFLVSFYNNEISEKSEIFDDQFSVERPDGSNFTLKIRSTKLEDSAMYFCASRKTGQGYGYTFGSGTRLTVV.

V is TRBV18 and J is TRBJ2-3, with D perhaps TRBD1 (5 bases). The germline V gene has CDR1 KGHSH and CDR2 LQKENI. There are 13 residues in the CDR3. V lost 2 bases and J lost 8, with 11 bases in between. In DNA, the CDR3 is TGTGCCAGCTCACCAGATCTAGGGGCTACGCAGTATTTT. It encodes CASSPDLGATQYF.